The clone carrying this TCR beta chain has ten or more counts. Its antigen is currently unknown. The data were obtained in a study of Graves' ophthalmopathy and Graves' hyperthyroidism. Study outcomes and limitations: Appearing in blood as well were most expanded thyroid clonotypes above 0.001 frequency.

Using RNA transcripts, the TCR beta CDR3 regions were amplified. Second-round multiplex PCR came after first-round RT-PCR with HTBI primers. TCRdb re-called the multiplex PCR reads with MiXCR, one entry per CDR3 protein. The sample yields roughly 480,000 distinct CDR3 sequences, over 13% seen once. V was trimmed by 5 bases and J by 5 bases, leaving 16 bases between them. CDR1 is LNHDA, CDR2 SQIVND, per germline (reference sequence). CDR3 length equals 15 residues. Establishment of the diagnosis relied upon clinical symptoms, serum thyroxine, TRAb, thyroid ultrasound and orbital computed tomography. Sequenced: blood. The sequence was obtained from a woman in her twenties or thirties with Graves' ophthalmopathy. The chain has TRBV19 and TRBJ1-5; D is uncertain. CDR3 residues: CASSLIRDTHQPQHF. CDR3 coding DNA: TGTGCCAGTAGTTTAATTAGAGACACCCATCAGCCCCAGCATTTT.